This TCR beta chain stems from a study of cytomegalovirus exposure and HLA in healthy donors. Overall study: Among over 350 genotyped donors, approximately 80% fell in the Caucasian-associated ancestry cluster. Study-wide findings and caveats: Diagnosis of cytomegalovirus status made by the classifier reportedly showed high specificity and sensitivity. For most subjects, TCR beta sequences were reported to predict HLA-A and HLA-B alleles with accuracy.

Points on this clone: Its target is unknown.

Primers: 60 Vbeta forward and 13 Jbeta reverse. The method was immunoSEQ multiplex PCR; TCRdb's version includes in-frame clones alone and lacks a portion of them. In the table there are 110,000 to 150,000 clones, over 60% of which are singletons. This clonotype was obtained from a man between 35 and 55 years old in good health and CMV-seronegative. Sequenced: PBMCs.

CDR3 sequence (DNA): TGTGCCAGCAGCCGCTCCGGTGGGGCCCTGAACACTGAAGCTTTCTTT. Its translation: CASSRSGGALNTEAFF. The chain couples TRBV11-2 to TRBJ1-1; the D gene is possibly TRBD1 (5 bases). This CDR3 region has 16 residues. Germline loops: CDR1 SGHAT, CDR2 FQNNGV. V was pared by 5 bases and J by 0 bases, with 16 bases between. Full variable domain (missing parts from reference TRBV11-2 and TRBJ1-1): EAGVAQSPRYKIIEKRQSVAFWCNPISGHATLYWYQQILGQGPKLLIQFQNNGVVDDSQLPKDRFSAERLKGVDSTLKIQPAKLEDSAVYLCASSRSGGALNTEAFFGQGTRLTVV.